The clone carrying this T cell receptor (beta chain) was seen a few times. Its specificity is unknown. The CDR3 sequence is 14 residues long. Germline-derived CDR1 and CDR2 are SGHRS and YFSETQ. The V end lost 0 bases, the J end lost 0 bases, and 7 bases lay between the germline ends. Primed by a sample-barcoded 5' primer and a J-beta primer mix, a second PCR proceeded for roughly 7 to 12 cycles. TCRdb re-derived calls from the 5' RACE reads in MiXCR, one entry per CDR3 protein. The sample lists approximately 850,000 distinct CDR3 sequences, more than 40% seen once, with nearly 20% in the top ten. Roughly 10 milliliters of peripheral blood were drawn from each donor. The record originates from a study of blood T cells in healthy people across ages. Points from the study as a whole: Among long-lived donors, naive CD4+ cells were more numerous and diversity higher than in aged donors. As age increased, TCR beta diversity per million T cells fell in a roughly linear fashion. With naive T cell percentage, TCR beta diversity showed a strong correlation.

The genes are TRBV5-1 and TRBJ2-7; no clear D. What was sequenced was blood. This clonotype originated in a man aged 60 to 69 in good health. The CDR3 here is CASSLEIHSYEQYF. CDR3 DNA: TGCGCCAGCAGCTTGGAGATCCACTCCTACGAGCAGTACTTC. Based on the CDR3 plus reference TRBV5-1 and TRBJ2-7, the full variable domain is KAGVTQTPRYLIKTRGQQVTLSCSPISGHRSVSWYQQTPGQGLQFLFEYFSETQRNKGNFPGRFSGRQFSNSRSEMNVSTLELGDSALYLCASSLEIHSYEQYFGPGTRLTVT.